A selection of T cell receptor beta chains follows, all from one sample in a study of OX40 agonist ivuxolimab in advanced cancers. Here immunoSEQ multiplex PCR was the method, and the copy in TCRdb shows in-frame clones only, minus some. The table has 15,000 to 20,000 clones, around 84% seen once. Sequenced material: CD4+ or CD8+ T cells sorted from blood, taken in a trial of the OX40 agonist ivuxolimab. The receptors come from an adult with an advanced solid tumor such as melanoma, head and neck, liver or kidney cancer. The CDR3 runs from the conserved cysteine through the conserved F or W. D genes are given only for firm matches. Size tells how often a clone was seen (once, few, many) or the class of an expanded clone, and some rows leave it out.

J	V	size	D	CDR3	DNA
TRBJ2-7	TRBV11-1	NA	TRBD1	CASSTHAGGAYEQYF	TGTGCCAGCAGCACTCATGCAGGGGGCGCGTACGAGCAGTACTTC
TRBJ2-3	TRBV11-3	NA	NA	CASSLTTGYTDTQYF	TGTGCCAGCAGCCTTACGACAGGTTACACAGATACGCAGTATTTT
TRBJ2-3	TRBV9	NA	NA	CASSGTGRDTDTQYF	TGTGCCAGCAGCGGGACAGGGAGGGACACAGATACGCAGTATTTT
TRBJ2-5	TRBV6-1	NA	NA	CASSEILTGQRGETQYF	TGTGCCAGCAGTGAAATTCTGACAGGCCAAAGGGGAGAGACCCAGTACTTC
TRBJ2-2	TRBV5-1	NA	NA	CASSLGVTGELFF	TGCGCCAGCAGCTTAGGGGTTACCGGGGAGCTGTTTTTT
TRBJ2-2	TRBV6-5	NA	NA	CASGGFANTGKLFF	TGTGCCAGCGGGGGCTTCGCGAACACCGGGAAGCTGTTTTTT
TRBJ2-7	TRBV11-2	NA	NA	CASSLEGFGEQYF	TGTGCCAGCAGCTTAGAGGGTTTCGGCGAGCAGTACTTC
TRBJ1-1	TRBV30	few	NA	CAWSVLFGQRRNTEAFF	TGTGCCTGGAGTGTTCTGTTCGGGCAGCGAAGGAACACTGAAGCTTTCTTT
TRBJ1-1	TRBV5-1	NA	NA	CASSLAGGVMNTEAFF	TGCGCCAGCAGCTTGGCCGGCGGGGTGATGAACACTGAAGCTTTCTTT
TRBJ2-7	TRBV5-6	NA	TRBD2	CASSPPRSGGGVYEQYF	TGTGCCAGCAGCCCCCCTCGTTCGGGGGGGGGAGTCTACGAGCAGTACTTC
TRBJ2-4	TRBV4-2	NA	NA	CASSQESGAGLNIQYF	TGTGCCAGCAGCCAAGAGTCTGGCGCGGGGCTAAACATTCAGTACTTC
TRBJ1-6	TRBV15	large	NA	CATSERSAYNSPLHF	TGTGCCACCAGCGAGAGGTCGGCCTATAATTCACCCCTCCACTTT
TRBJ2-2	TRBV7-3	NA	TRBD2	CASSLLAGQNTGELFF	TGTGCCAGCAGCCTACTAGCGGGACAGAACACCGGGGAGCTGTTTTTT
TRBJ2-7	TRBV10-3	NA	NA	CATGKTQSSYEQYF	TGTGCCACTGGGAAAACACAGTCCTCCTACGAGCAGTACTTC
TRBJ2-3	TRBV28	NA	TRBD2	CASSHLAGGSDTQYF	TGTGCCAGCAGTCATCTAGCGGGAGGGTCGGATACGCAGTATTTT
TRBJ2-6	TRBV11-2	NA	NA	CASSLAGHTSGANVLTF	TGTGCCAGCAGCTTAGCGGGACACACCTCTGGGGCCAACGTCCTGACTTTC
TRBJ2-1	TRBV27	few	NA	CASSLSGVREQFF	TGTGCCAGCAGTTTATCAGGGGTGAGAGAGCAGTTCTTC
TRBJ2-7	TRBV27	once	NA	CASSFGQSTARGEQYF	TGTGCCAGCAGTTTTGGCCAATCAACGGCCCGGGGCGAGCAGTACTTC
TRBJ2-5	TRBV7-2	NA	NA	CASRPGGLETQYF	TGTGCCAGCAGACCGGGGGGCTTGGAGACCCAGTACTTC
TRBJ1-1	TRBV28	NA	TRBD1	CASIPQGAWELSFF	TGTGCCAGCATTCCTCAGGGGGCCTGGGAGTTGTCTTTCTTT
TRBJ2-1	TRBV4-2	NA	NA	CASSRANTGRIYNEQFF	TGTGCCAGCAGCCGAGCAAATACAGGACGAATCTACAATGAGCAGTTCTTC
TRBJ2-5	TRBV4-3	NA	NA	CASSPQVPETQYF	TGCGCCAGCAGCCCCCAGGTCCCAGAGACCCAGTACTTC
TRBJ1-6	TRBV6-5	once	NA	CASSYSAAELAPLHF	TGTGCCAGCAGTTACTCGGCGGCAGAGCTCGCACCCCTCCACTTT
TRBJ2-7	TRBV7-2	NA	TRBD2	CASSLFATSGSYEQYF	TGTGCCAGCAGCTTATTTGCTACTAGCGGGAGCTACGAGCAGTACTTC
TRBJ1-4	TRBV28	NA	TRBD1	CASRGTGDNEKLFF	TGTGCCAGCAGGGGGACAGGGGATAATGAAAAACTGTTTTTT
TRBJ1-1	TRBV20-1	NA	NA	CSAGGGDEAFF	TGCAGTGCTGGAGGGGGGGATGAAGCTTTCTTT
TRBJ2-6	TRBV6-5	NA	NA	CASSYQDNSGANVLTF	TGTGCCAGCAGTTACCAGGACAACTCTGGGGCCAACGTCCTGACTTTC
TRBJ1-3	TRBV6-1	NA	NA	CAFLSGNTIYF	TGTGCCTTTCTCTCTGGAAACACCATATATTTT
TRBJ1-3	TRBV6-1	few	NA	CASSEAGDGGNTIYF	TGTGCCAGCAGTGAAGCAGGGGACGGCGGAAACACCATATATTTT
TRBJ2-2	TRBV18	NA	NA	CASPRGPDTGELFF	TGTGCCAGCCCTCGAGGGCCAGATACCGGGGAGCTGTTTTTT
TRBJ1-6	TRBV7-9	once	TRBD1	CASSLGQGWSPLHF	TGTGCCAGCAGCTTAGGACAGGGTTGGTCACCCCTCCACTTT
TRBJ1-2	TRBV28	NA	NA	CASSRDVHGYTF	TGTGCCAGCAGTCGGGACGTCCATGGCTACACCTTC
TRBJ2-3	TRBV7-2	NA	TRBD2	CASSLGVLAGGTDTQYF	TGTGCCAGCAGCTTAGGGGTACTAGCGGGAGGGACAGATACGCAGTATTTT
TRBJ2-3	TRBV18	NA	NA	CASSKTGGTDTQYF	TGTGCCAGCTCTAAGACAGGCGGCACAGATACGCAGTATTTT
TRBJ2-4	TRBV2	NA	NA	CASSEGEQVAKNIQYF	TGTGCCAGCAGTGAAGGAGAGCAGGTAGCCAAAAACATTCAGTACTTC
TRBJ1-2	TRBV6-1	once	NA	CASSATETGDGYTF	TGTGCCAGCAGTGCGACAGAAACGGGCGATGGCTACACCTTC
TRBJ2-5	TRBV5-4	NA	NA	CASSSTGQETQYF	TGTGCCAGCAGCTCGACAGGACAAGAGACCCAGTACTTC
TRBJ2-4	TRBV6-1	NA	TRBD1	CASSEGGQLAKNIQYF	TGTGCCAGCAGTGAAGGGGGACAGTTAGCCAAAAACATTCAGTACTTC
TRBJ1-1	TRBV19	NA	NA	CASSSQAGTEAFF	TGTGCCAGTAGTTCACAGGCGGGCACTGAAGCTTTCTTT
TRBJ2-1	TRBV19	NA	TRBD2	CASSKTSGKNNEQFF	TGTGCCAGTAGTAAGACTAGCGGGAAAAATAATGAGCAGTTCTTC
TRBJ2-7	TRBV5-4	NA	NA	CASSAELGLKAAVFYEQYF	TGTGCCAGCAGCGCGGAGTTGGGGCTGAAGGCCGCCGTGTTCTACGAGCAGTACTTC
TRBJ1-4	TRBV7-9	NA	TRBD1	CASSLAGQGRVGEKLFF	TGTGCCAGCAGCTTAGCGGGACAGGGAAGGGTGGGCGAAAAACTGTTTTTT
TRBJ2-1	TRBV28	medium-sized	NA	CASSGIAESSYNEQFF	TGTGCCAGCTCTGGAATAGCGGAGAGCTCCTACAATGAGCAGTTCTTC